This TCR beta chain was recovered during a study of identifying expanded T cells in peripheral blood. The study, taken as a whole, reports: Across healthy donors, higher total template counts meant significantly greater roughly two-week count variance.

TCRdb's copy holds only in-frame clones and misses some; the assay was immunoSEQ multiplex PCR. The table records around 84,000 clones, 85% to 90% of them present only once. Comment on this clone: Its antigen remains unknown.

Germline CDR1 is SGHRS and CDR2 is YFSETQ. V lost 1 base, J lost 6 bases, and 6 bases stayed unmatched. CDR3 length: 16 amino acids. The sequenced sample was blood. V and J are TRBV5-1 and TRBJ2-3, with 12 bases that match TRBD2. This sequence was found in a person between 18 and 75 years old in good health. The CDR3 bases are TGCGCCAGCAGCTTGCTGCCTAGCGGGGGGGATGATACGCAGTATTTT. It specifies CASSLLPSGGDDTQYF.